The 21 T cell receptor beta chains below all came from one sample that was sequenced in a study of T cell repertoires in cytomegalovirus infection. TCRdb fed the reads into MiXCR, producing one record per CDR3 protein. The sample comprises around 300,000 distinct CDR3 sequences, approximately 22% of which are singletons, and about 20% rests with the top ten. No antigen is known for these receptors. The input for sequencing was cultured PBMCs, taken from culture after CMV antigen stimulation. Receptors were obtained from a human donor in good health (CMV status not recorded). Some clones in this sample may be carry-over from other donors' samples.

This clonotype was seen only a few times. The CDR3 loop reads CSADRRQARETQYF. The CDR3 nucleotides read TGCAGTGCTGACCGACGACAGGCAAGGGAGACCCAGTACTTC. The chain has TRBV20-1 and TRBJ2-5; TRBD1 is a possible D gene (6 bases). CDR3 length: 14 residues. The V end was cut by 5 bases, the J end by 5 bases, with 18 bases between. From germline, CDR1 is DFQATT and CDR2 SNEGSKA (reference sequence).

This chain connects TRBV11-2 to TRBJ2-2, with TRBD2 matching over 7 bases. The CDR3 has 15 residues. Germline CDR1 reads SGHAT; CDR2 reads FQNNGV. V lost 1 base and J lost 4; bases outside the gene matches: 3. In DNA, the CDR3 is TGTGCCAGCAGCTTAGGGACTAGGGTCACCGGGGAGCTGTTTTTT. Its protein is CASSLGTRVTGELFF.

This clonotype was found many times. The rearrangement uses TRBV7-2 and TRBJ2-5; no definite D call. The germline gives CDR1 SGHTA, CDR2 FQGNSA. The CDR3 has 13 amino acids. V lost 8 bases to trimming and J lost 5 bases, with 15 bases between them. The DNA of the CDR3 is TGTGCCAGCGGGATGGACCCCTCCGAGACCCAGTACTTC. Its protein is CASGMDPSETQYF.

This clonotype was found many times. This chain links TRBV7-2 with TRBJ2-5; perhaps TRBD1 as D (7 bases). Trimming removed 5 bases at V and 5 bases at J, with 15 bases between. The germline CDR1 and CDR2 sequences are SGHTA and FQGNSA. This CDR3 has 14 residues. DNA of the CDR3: TGTGCCAGCAGCCGTGGAGGGGGCCGGGAGACCCAGTACTTC. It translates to CASSRGGGRETQYF. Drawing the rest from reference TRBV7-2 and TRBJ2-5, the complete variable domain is GAGVSQSPSNKVTEKGKDVELRCDPISGHTALYWYRQSLGQGLEFLIYFQGNSAPDKSGLPSDRFSAERTGGSVSTLTIQRTQQEDSAVYLCASSRGGGRETQYFGPGTRLLVL.

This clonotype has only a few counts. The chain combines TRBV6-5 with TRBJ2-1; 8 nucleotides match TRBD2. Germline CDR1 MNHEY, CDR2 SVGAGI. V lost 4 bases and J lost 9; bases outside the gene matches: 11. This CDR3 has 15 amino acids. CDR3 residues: CASSLPLGGRIEQFF. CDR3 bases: TGTGCCAGCAGTTTGCCGTTGGGCGGGAGGATTGAGCAGTTCTTC.

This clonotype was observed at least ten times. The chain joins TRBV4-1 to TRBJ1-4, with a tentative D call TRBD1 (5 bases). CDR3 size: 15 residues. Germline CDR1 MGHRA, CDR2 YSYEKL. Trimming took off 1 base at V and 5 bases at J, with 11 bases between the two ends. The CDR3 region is CASSQVGTDNEKLFF. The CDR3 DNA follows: TGCGCCAGCAGCCAAGTCGGGACCGACAATGAAAAACTGTTTTTT.

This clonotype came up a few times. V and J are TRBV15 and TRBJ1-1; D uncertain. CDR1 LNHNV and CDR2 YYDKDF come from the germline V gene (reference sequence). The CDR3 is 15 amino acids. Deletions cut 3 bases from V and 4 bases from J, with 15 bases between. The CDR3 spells CATSSPGRAGTEAFF. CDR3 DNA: TGTGCCACCAGCAGTCCGGGGAGGGCAGGCACTGAAGCTTTCTTT.

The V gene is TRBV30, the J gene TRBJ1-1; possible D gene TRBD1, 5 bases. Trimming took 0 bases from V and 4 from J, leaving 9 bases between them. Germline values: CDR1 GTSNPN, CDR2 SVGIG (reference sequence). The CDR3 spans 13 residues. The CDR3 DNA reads TGTGCCTGGAGTGTACACGGGGGCACTGAAGCTTTCTTT. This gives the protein CAWSVHGGTEAFF.

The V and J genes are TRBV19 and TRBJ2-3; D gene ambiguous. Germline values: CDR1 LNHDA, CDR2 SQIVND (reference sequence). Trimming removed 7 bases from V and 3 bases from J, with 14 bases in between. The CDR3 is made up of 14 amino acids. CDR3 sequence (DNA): TGTGCCAGTAAGCCGGTGCTGGATACAGATACGCAGTATTTT. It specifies CASKPVLDTDTQYF.

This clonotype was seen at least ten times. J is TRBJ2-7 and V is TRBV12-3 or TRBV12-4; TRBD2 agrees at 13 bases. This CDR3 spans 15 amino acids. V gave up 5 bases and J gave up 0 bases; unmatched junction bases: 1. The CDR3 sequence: CASSGTSGNSYEQYV. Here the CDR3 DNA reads TGTGCCAGCAGTGGGACTAGCGGGAACTCCTACGAGCAGTACGTC.

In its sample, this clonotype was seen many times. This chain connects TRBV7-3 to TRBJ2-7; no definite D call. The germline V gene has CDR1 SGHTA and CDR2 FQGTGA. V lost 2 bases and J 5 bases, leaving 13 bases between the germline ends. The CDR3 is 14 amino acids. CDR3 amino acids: CASSLFLLADEQYF. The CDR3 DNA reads TGTGCCAGCAGCTTATTTTTATTGGCGGACGAGCAGTACTTC.

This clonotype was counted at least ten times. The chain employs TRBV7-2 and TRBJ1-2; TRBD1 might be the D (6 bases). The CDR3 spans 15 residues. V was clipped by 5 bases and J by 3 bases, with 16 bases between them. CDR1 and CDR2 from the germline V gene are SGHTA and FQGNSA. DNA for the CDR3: TGTGCCAGCAGCCCCCAGGACAGCCCTGACTATGGCTACACCTTC. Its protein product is CASSPQDSPDYGYTF.

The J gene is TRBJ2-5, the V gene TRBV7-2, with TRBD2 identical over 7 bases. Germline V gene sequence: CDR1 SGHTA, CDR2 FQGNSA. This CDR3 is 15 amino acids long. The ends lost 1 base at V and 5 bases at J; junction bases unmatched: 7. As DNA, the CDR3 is TGTGCCAGCAGCTTAGATGGGCGGGAGAGGGAGACCCAGTACTTC. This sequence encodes CASSLDGRERETQYF.

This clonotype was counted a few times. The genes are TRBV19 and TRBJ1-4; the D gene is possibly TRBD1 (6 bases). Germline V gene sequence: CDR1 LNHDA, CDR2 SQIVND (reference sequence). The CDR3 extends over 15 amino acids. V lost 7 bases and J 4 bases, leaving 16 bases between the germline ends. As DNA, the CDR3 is TGTGCCAGTACCGGCATGGACAGCCGTAATGAAAAACTGTTTTTT. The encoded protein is CASTGMDSRNEKLFF.

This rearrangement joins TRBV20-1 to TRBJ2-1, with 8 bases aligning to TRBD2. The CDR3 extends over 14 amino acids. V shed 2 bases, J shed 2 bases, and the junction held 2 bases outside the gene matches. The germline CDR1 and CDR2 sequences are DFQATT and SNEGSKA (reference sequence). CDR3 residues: CSARKRETYNEQFF. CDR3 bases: TGCAGTGCTAGAAAGCGGGAGACCTACAATGAGCAGTTCTTC.

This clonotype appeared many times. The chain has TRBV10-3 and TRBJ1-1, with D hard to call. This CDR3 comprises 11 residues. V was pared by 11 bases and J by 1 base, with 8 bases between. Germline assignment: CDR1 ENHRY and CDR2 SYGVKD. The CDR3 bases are TGTGCCTCCCAGTCGAACACTGAAGCTTTCTTT. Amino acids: CASQSNTEAFF.

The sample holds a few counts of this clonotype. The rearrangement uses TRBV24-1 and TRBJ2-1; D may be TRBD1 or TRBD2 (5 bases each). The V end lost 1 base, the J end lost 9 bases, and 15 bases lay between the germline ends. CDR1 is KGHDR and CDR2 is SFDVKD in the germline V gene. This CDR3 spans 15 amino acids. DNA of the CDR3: TGTGCCACCAGTGATTTCAGGGACGCCGGGTTTGAGCAGTTCTTC. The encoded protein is CATSDFRDAGFEQFF.

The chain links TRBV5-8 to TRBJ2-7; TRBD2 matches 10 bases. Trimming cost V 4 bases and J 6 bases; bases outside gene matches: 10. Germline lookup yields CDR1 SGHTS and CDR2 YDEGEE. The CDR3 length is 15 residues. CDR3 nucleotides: TGTGCCAGCAGCAAGCTAGCGGGAGTTCCTGGCGAGCAGTACGTC. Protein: CASSKLAGVPGEQYV.

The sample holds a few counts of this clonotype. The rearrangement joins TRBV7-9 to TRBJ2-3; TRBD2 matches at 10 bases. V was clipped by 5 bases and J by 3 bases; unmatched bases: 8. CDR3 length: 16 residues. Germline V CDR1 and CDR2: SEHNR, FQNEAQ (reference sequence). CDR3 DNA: TGTGCCAGCAGCATGCTAGCGGGGGCAATGACAGATACGCAGTATTTT. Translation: CASSMLAGAMTDTQYF. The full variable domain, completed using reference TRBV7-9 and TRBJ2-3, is DTGVSQNPRHKITKRGQNVTFRCDPISEHNRLYWYRQTLGQGPEFLTYFQNEAQLEKSRLLSDRFSAERPKGSFSTLEIQRTEQGDSAMYLCASSMLAGAMTDTQYFGPGTRLTVL.

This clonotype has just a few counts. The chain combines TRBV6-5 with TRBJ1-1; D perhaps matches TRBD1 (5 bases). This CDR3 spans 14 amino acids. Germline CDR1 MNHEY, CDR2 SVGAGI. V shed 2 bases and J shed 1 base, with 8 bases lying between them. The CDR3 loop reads CASSYGTQNTEAFF. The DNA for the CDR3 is TGTGCCAGCAGTTACGGGACTCAGAACACTGAAGCTTTCTTT.

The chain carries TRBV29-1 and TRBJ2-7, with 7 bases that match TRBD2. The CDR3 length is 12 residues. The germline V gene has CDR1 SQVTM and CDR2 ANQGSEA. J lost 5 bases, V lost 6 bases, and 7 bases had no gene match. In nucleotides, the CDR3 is TGCAGCGTCGCCGGGACTACCAACGAGCAGTACTTC. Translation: CSVAGTTNEQYF.